This T cell receptor beta chain was found in a study of shared clonotypes between healthy human individuals (TCRdb year 2020). Broadly, across the study: Three men and a couple of women, aged 18 to 49 years, made up the cohort. For each donor, CD4 naive and CD4 memory were each given three plates, CD8 naive was given two plates, and CD8 memory was given one plate. To estimate repertoire size and how much clonotypes are shared between individuals, the study performed deep sequencing of blood TCR repertoires from a few healthy adults. Libraries were prepared and TCR repertoires were sequenced by different laboratories using diverse techniques, in order to increase sequencing depth and limit assay-specific biases. Leukapheresis yielded between about 0.85 and 10 billion PBMCs per donor.

CD8 naive samples consisted of CD45RO-negative cells that were positively selected for CCR7, yielding a CD45RA+CCR7+ population without TemRA cells. Healthy HIV-negative adults with no recently reported acute infections or vaccinations were included as donors. Every donor was a Caucasian adult residing in Nashville, Tennessee, USA. After blood collection by leukapheresis, PBMCs were isolated using Ficoll-Histopaque density gradient centrifugation and then cryopreserved in the vapor phase of liquid nitrogen. Analytical flow cytometry was used to check the purity and quantity of each magnetically sorted T cell population. Genomic DNA was isolated from each sorted fraction and quantified by UV absorbance on a Nanodrop 2000c. The investigation overall reported the following: Because the study included only a small number of donors, the genetic and exposure-history diversity represented was limited. Even with the large sequencing depth, rarefaction of the sorted-subset datasets indicated that sequencing was incomplete. Pairwise subsampling indicated that sequencing depth was expected to affect the degree of clonotype sharing among donors. Sharing across four donors was observed for about 5% of naive CD4, under 4% of naive CD8, about 2.3% of memory CD4, and roughly 0.4% of memory CD8 clonotypes. Sampling was limited to blood, and TCR repertoires in tissue likely differ from TCR repertoires in blood. Compared with non-shared clonotypes, the clonotypes found in all four sorted-subset donors had higher generation probabilities. Larger estimated clonotype richness was generally found for naive subsets than for memory subsets.

The CDR3 sequence holds 16 residues, the cysteine and phenylalanine included. Only the CDR3 region is kept as DNA, spanning 48 bases read in frame from base 1. The germline V gene (reference sequence) specifies MNHEY as CDR1 and SMNVEV as CDR2. The germline V end is reduced by 2 bases and the J end by 8 bases; junction bases left unmatched: 10. Worth noting for this clone: Which antigen it targets is not known. Qualities for individual bases were not recorded, and no much larger clone is one base off.

Using the deep immunoSEQ assay, TCR CDR3 regions were amplified from genomic DNA by multiplex PCR. Extracted genomic DNA from each cell subset was distributed evenly across all wells of several immunoSEQ 96-well plates, and each plate was treated as a replicate. For sorted subsets, each replicate PCR was loaded with 150 to 250 ng genomic DNA, equivalent to 30,000 or so T cell genomes. The purified libraries were quantified using a Qubit 3.0 fluorometer, sized with a Bioanalyzer 2100, and then quantified again using the KAPA Library Quantification kit. A separate single-read 150-cycle Illumina NextSeq 550 flow cell was used to sequence each immunoSEQ 96-well plate. The study's processing was this. The immunoSEQ output contained only junctional sequences without quality scores, so filtering could not match that applied to full-length reads. Sequences were annotated with PyIR, a Python wrapper for IgBLAST v1.9, and V/J genes and CDR3 were assigned using IMGT germline references. Any read was removed if the V/J assignment was weak (E-value above 1e-6), the CDR3 was missing, or the read contained stop codons, out-of-frame junctions, or ambiguous translated residues. V3J clonotypes were defined as sequences sharing the same inferred V gene, J gene, and CDR3 amino acid sequence. The percentage overlap between two repertoires was calculated by dividing the number of shared unique clonotypes by the size of the smaller repertoire. Three approaches were used to assess repertoire richness: RTK rarefaction, the Chao1 estimator, and Recon v2.1 estimates of unobserved clonotypes. OLGA was used to compute generation probabilities for all TCRbeta clonotypes that the gDNA method yielded from a handful of donors. TCRdb took over this immuneACCESS table, retaining in-frame rearrangements with V and J assigned. Such tables are incomplete; in checked studies, under half of the missing clones stem from an unresolved V gene, and the remainder is unexplained. That table gives V, J and clone size, and the DNA gave D and trimming. The sample table records about 2.2 million clones; approximately 92% of these occur just once. Of the sample, around 1.8% falls within the top ten clones.

The receptor was isolated from a man aged 18 to 30 in good health. Some clones in this sample may be carry-over from other donors' samples. The specimen was naive CD8+ T cells from PBMCs. In the paper's terms, the cell subset or site label means: CD45RA+CCR7+. The chain is encoded by TRBV27 joined to TRBJ2-1; 9 bases in the junction line up with TRBD2. For the CDR3, the sequence is CASSLQWREGLDEQFF. The DNA is TGTGCCAGCAGTTTACAATGGCGGGAGGGCCTCGATGAGCAGTTCTTC.